The 12 T cell receptor beta chains below all came from one sample that was sequenced in a study of CD8+ T cells in alopecia areata. The sequencing template was cDNA reverse transcribed from extracted RNA. TCRdb's table, derived via immunoSEQ multiplex PCR, lists solely in-frame clones and lacks some. Among 250,000 or so clones listed, 67% were seen once. Source: CD4+ T cells sorted from blood, taken at week 0. Receptors originate from a human donor with alopecia areata.

The CDR3 spells CASSFPKTRFRNTGELFF. CDR3 coding DNA: TGTGCCAGCAGCTTCCCTAAGACACGATTTCGGAACACCGGGGAGCTGTTTTTT. This chain links TRBV5-8 with TRBJ2-2; no clear D. The V and J ends lost 2 bases and 1 base respectively, with 18 bases between them. Germline V gene lookup returns CDR1 SGHTS and CDR2 YDEGEE. This CDR3 is 18 amino acids long.

V and J are TRBV6-1 and TRBJ2-1, with D possibly TRBD1 on 6 matching bases. Looked up from germline, CDR1 is MNHNS and CDR2 is SASEGT. Trimming took off 1 base at V and 8 bases at J, with 12 bases between the two ends. The CDR3 covers 14 residues. The CDR3 DNA sequence: TGTGCCAGCAGTGAAGGCAGGGGCATGTATGAGCAGTTCTTC. Its translation: CASSEGRGMYEQFF.

The genes are TRBV7-9 and TRBJ1-6; no definite D call. V was clipped by 2 bases and J by 9 bases, with 11 bases between them. The germline V gene encodes CDR1 SEHNR and CDR2 FQNEAQ (reference sequence). The CDR3 is made up of 14 amino acids. The chain's CDR3 is CASSLQRVGSPLHF. DNA of the CDR3: TGTGCCAGCAGCTTACAACGAGTTGGTTCACCCCTCCACTTT.

This clone has a handful of counts. This chain uses TRBV2 with TRBJ1-2, with D perhaps matching TRBD1 (5 bases). CDR1 is SNHLY, CDR2 FYNNEI, per germline. V lost 2 bases and J 0 bases, leaving 10 bases between the germline ends. The CDR3 totals 15 residues. The CDR3 region is CASSEYLQANYGYTF. The CDR3, as DNA: TGTGCCAGCAGTGAATATCTACAGGCTAACTATGGCTACACCTTC.

This clone was seen a handful of times. The rearrangement uses TRBV7-2 and TRBJ2-4; no clear D. The CDR3 consists of 18 residues. In germline, CDR1 is SGHTA, CDR2 FQGNSA. Trimming stripped 0 bases from V and 0 bases from J, with 15 bases between. The CDR3 region has the DNA TGTGCCAGCAGCTTAGCGCAGGCCTCGGCCCTAGCCAAAAACATTCAGTACTTC. Translating gives CASSLAQASALAKNIQYF.

V gene TRBV6-1 combines with J gene TRBJ1-1; a possible D gene is TRBD1 (6 bases). This CDR3 contains 15 residues. CDR1 and CDR2 (germline): MNHNS, SASEGT. V dropped 4 bases and J dropped 0 bases, with 12 bases sitting between them. CDR3 nucleotides: TGTGCCAGCAGTGCCTCGACAGGCTTGAACACTGAAGCTTTCTTT. Translation: CASSASTGLNTEAFF.

J is TRBJ2-6 and V is TRBV7-8, with D perhaps given as TRBD1 or TRBD2 (5 bases each). The germline V and J ends were trimmed by 5 bases and 3 bases, with 14 bases remaining between them. From germline, CDR1 is SGHVS and CDR2 FQNEAQ. The length of the CDR3 is 16 residues. The CDR3 nucleotides are TGTGCCAGCAGCATCCGCTCAGGGAGTGGGGCCAACGTCCTGACTTTC. It is translated as CASSIRSGSGANVLTF.

The J gene is TRBJ1-5, the V gene TRBV30, with a tentative D call TRBD1 (5 bases). The CDR3 loop spans 14 amino acids. Trimming removed 0 bases from V and 6 bases from J, with 12 bases in between. CDR1 and CDR2 (germline): GTSNPN, SVGIG (reference sequence). This chain's CDR3 is CAWSVLGRGQPQHF. The CDR3 DNA reads as TGTGCCTGGAGTGTACTGGGGAGGGGTCAGCCCCAGCATTTT.

The genes are TRBV10-3 and TRBJ2-5, with 7 bases fitting TRBD1. After removal of 2 bases from V and 1 base from J, the junction contained 4 bases not matched to a gene. The CDR3 is 15 residues long. CDR1 is ENHRY, CDR2 SYGVKD, per germline. The CDR3 DNA follows: TGTGCCATCAGTGAGGGGGGACAGCTCCAAGAGACCCAGTACTTC. It specifies CAISEGGQLQETQYF.

This sequence joins TRBV29-1 and TRBJ1-1; 9 bases are a match to TRBD1. The CDR3 consists of 12 residues. The germline V gene has CDR1 SQVTM and CDR2 ANQGSEA. With V trimmed by 6 bases and J by 7 bases, 6 bases remained unmatched. The CDR3 nucleotides are TGCAGCGTCGTACAGGGGGCCCATGAAGCTTTCTTT. Translated, it gives CSVVQGAHEAFF.

The chain employs TRBV5-6 and TRBJ2-2; either TRBD1 or TRBD2 may supply D (5 bases each). The length of the CDR3 is 14 residues. The germline CDR1 and CDR2 sequences are SGHDT and YYEEEE. Trimming took 6 bases from V and 6 from J, leaving 15 bases between them. CDR3 protein: CASTWGTFPGELFF. DNA for the CDR3: TGTGCCAGCACCTGGGGGACCTTCCCCGGGGAGCTGTTTTTT.

The chain employs TRBV15 and TRBJ2-3, with D perhaps given as TRBD1 or TRBD2 (5 bases each). CDR1 is LNHNV and CDR2 is YYDKDF in the germline V gene (reference sequence). This CDR3 contains 17 residues. Trimming took 0 bases from V and 0 from J, leaving 13 bases between them. The CDR3 bases are TGTGCCACCAGCAGAGAAGGGGAGACAGCGAGCACAGATACGCAGTATTTT. Protein product: CATSREGETASTDTQYF.